A single T cell receptor beta chain is shown here with its context. Its target antigen remains unknown. No base-level quality is on record; no much larger clone is a single base apart. The sample comes from a study of OX40 agonist ivuxolimab in advanced cancers. Looking at the study overall: The costimulatory receptor OX40 (CD134) was targeted by ivuxolimab, a fully human IgG2 agonistic monoclonal antibody. Of the 52 patients in dose escalation, around 19 had hepatocellular carcinoma, approximately 15 had melanoma, 9 had renal cell carcinoma and 9 had head and neck cancer. Partial responses occurred in three dose-escalation patients: two with cutaneous melanoma and one with hepatocellular carcinoma. Patients were allowed to have had prior anti-PD-1, anti-PD-L1 or anti-CTLA-4 therapy, and around 40% of the dose-escalation patients had previously received checkpoint inhibitors. The point of sequencing TCRbeta in the periphery was to test whether ivuxolimab changed TCR sequence diversity and drove clonal T-cell expansion. Intravenous ivuxolimab was administered to patients every 2 weeks at six dose levels: 0.01, 0.1, 0.3, 1.5, 3 and 10 mg/kg. The paper reports the monotherapy dose-escalation portion (N of about 47 patients) of the phase I ivuxolimab trial. A male proportion of approximately 83% and a mean age of about 60 years, ranging from 23 to 79, were recorded for the dose-escalation cohort. Findings and caveats that apply to the study as a whole: Antigen specificity was not determined for the clonally expanded peripheral T cells. Low levels of normalized T-cell clonal expansion were also shown by some nonresponding patients. After ivuxolimab, more expanded clones were found on average in CD8+ T cells than in CD4+ T cells. In the 0.1-3.0 mg/kg groups, partial responders were among the patients with the lowest normalized peripheral clonal expansion, particularly in CD8+ T cells. At doses of 0.1 to 3.0 mg/kg, clonal expansion of both CD4+ and CD8+ T cells in blood was seen between baseline and week 6.

V is trimmed back by 6 bases and J by 1 base, and the junction contains 10 bases that no gene match accounts for. Sequences LNHDA (CDR1) and SQIVND (CDR2) are obtained from the germline V gene (reference sequence). The CDR3 starts with the cysteine, ends with the phenylalanine, and has 16 residues. Only the CDR3 DNA is retained, 48 bases long and in frame from the first base. Patients with a history of autoimmune disease or receiving systemic immunosuppression were excluded from the trial. Peripheral blood for TCR sequencing was collected from all dose cohorts at baseline, on cycle 4 day 1, and on cycle 7 day 1. The samples were taken from a phase I, first-in-human, multicenter, open-label dose-escalation trial of ivuxolimab. Adults with locally advanced or metastatic head and neck squamous cell, hepatocellular, melanoma or renal cell carcinoma were enrolled in the trial. Before TCR sequencing, CD4+ T cells and CD8+ T cells from peripheral blood were sorted into separate populations.

Genomic DNA was extracted from sorted cells for sequencing of the TCRbeta CDR3 region. The immunoSEQ Assay was used to sequence the TCRbeta CDR3 regions. The immuneACCESS repertoire file appears here via TCRdb, limited to in-frame rearrangements. These files lack a portion of the clones; in checked studies, under half of the deficit traces to unresolved V genes, and the cause of the others is not known. In this sample the table shows roughly 18,000 clones, roughly four fifths of which occur a single time. Approximately 2.5% of the sample is taken by the ten largest. The rearranged chain carries TRBV19 and TRBJ1-1, and TRBD1 aligns with 8 junction nucleotides. The starting material was CD4+ or CD8+ T cells sorted from blood, obtained in a trial of the OX40 agonist ivuxolimab. The sequence was collected from an adult with an advanced solid tumor such as melanoma, head and neck, liver or kidney cancer. The sequenced DNA is TGTGCCAGTAGCACCGGGACAGGAACTCCGAACACTGAAGCTTTCTTT. The translation is CASSTGTGTPNTEAFF.